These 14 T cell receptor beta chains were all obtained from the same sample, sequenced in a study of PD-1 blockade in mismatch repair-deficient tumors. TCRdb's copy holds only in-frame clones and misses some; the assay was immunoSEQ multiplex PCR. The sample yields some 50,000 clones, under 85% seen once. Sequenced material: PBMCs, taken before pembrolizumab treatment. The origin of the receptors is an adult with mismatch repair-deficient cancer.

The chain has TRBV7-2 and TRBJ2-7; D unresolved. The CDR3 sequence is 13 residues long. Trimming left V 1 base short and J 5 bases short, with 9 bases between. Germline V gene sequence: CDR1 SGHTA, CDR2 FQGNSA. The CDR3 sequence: CASSLGGPNEQYF. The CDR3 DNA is TGTGCCAGCAGCTTAGGCGGACCGAACGAGCAGTACTTC.

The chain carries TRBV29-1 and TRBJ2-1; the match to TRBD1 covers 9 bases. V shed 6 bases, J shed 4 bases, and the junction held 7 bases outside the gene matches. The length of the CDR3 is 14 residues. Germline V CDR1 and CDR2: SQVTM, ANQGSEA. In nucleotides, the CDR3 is TGCAGCGTCCACAGGGGGCTAAAGTACAATGAGCAGTTCTTC. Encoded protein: CSVHRGLKYNEQFF.

CDR3 DNA: TGTGCCAGCAGCTTAGGGGGTGACGAGCAGTACTTC. Residues: CASSLGGDEQYF. J is TRBJ2-5 and V is TRBV7-6; D unclear. The J call is doubtful: the DNA matches TRBJ2-7 better. Germline values: CDR1 SGHVS, CDR2 FNYEAQ. The length of the CDR3 is 12 residues.

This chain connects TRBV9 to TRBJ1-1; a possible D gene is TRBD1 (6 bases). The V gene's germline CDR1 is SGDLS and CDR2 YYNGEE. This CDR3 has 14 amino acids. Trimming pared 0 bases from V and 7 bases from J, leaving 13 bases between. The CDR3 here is CASSVAPEGGEAFF. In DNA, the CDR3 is TGTGCCAGCAGCGTAGCCCCTGAAGGGGGTGAAGCTTTCTTT.

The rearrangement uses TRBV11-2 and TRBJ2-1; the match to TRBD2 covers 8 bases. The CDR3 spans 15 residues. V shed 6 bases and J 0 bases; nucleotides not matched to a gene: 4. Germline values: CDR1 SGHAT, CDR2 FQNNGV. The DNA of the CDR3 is TGTGCCAGCAGACCGAGCGGGAGCTCCTACAATGAGCAGTTCTTC. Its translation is CASRPSGSSYNEQFF.

This chain's CDR3 is CASSSLTSGSYSYNEQFF. The CDR3 region has the DNA TGTGCCAGCAGTTCCTTGACTAGCGGGAGCTACTCCTACAATGAGCAGTTCTTC. The rearrangement uses TRBV28 and TRBJ2-1; 12 bases map to TRBD2. This CDR3 spans 18 amino acids. V gave up 4 bases and J gave up 0 bases; unmatched junction bases: 7. CDR1 is MDHEN and CDR2 is SYDVKM in the germline V gene. Full variable domain (rest looked up from reference TRBV28 and TRBJ2-1): DVKVTQSSRYLVKRTGEKVFLECVQDMDHENMFWYRQDPGLGLRLIYFSYDVKMKEKGDIPEGYSVSREKKERFSLILESASTNQTSMYLCASSSLTSGSYSYNEQFFGPGTRLTVL.

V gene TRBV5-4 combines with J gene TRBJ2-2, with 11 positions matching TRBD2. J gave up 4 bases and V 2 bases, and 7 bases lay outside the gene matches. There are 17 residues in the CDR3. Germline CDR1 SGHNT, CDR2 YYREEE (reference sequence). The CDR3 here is CASSFLGLADTTGELFF. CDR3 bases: TGTGCCAGCAGCTTCCTGGGACTAGCGGACACCACCGGGGAGCTGTTTTTT. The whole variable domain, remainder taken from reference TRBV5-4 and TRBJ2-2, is ETGVTQSPTHLIKTRGQQVTLRCSSQSGHNTVSWYQQALGQGPQFIFQYYREEENGRGNFPPRFSGLQFPNYSSELNVNALELDDSALYLCASSFLGLADTTGELFFGEGSRLTVL.

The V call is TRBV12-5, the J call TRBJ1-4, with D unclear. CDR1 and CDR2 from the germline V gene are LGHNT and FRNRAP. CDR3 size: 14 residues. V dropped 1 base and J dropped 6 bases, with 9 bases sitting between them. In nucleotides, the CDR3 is TGTGCTAGTGGTTTGGACAGACTCGATGAAAAACTGTTTTTT. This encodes CASGLDRLDEKLFF.

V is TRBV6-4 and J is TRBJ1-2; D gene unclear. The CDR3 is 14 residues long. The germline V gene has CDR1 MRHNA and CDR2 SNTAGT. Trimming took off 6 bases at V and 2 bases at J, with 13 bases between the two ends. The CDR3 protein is CASSEGPANYGYTF. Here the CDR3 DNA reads TGTGCCAGCAGCGAAGGGCCGGCAAACTATGGCTACACCTTC.

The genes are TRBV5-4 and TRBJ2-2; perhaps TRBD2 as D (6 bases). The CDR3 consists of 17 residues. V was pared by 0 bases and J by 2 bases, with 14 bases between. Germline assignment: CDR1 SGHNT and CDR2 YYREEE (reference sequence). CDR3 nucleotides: TGTGCCAGCAGCTTGGCGGGCGGCGGGGCTAACACCGGGGAGCTGTTTTTT. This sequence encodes CASSLAGGGANTGELFF. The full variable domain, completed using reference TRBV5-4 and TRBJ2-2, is ETGVTQSPTHLIKTRGQQVTLRCSSQSGHNTVSWYQQALGQGPQFIFQYYREEENGRGNFPPRFSGLQFPNYSSELNVNALELDDSALYLCASSLAGGGANTGELFFGEGSRLTVL.

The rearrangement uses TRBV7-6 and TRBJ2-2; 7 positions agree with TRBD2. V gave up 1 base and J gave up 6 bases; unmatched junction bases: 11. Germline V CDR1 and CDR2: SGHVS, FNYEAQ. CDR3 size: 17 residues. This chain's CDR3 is CASSLVGLAGVAGELFF. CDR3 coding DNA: TGTGCCAGCAGCTTAGTGGGTCTGGCGGGAGTGGCCGGGGAGCTGTTTTTT.

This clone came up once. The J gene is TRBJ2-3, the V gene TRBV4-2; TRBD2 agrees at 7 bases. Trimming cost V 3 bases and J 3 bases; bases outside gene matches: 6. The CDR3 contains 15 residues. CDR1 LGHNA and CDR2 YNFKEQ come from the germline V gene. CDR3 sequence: CASSHVRERTDTQYF. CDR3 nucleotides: TGTGCCAGCAGCCATGTGCGGGAGAGGACAGATACGCAGTATTTT.

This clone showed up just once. CDR3: CAWSSGNYGYTF. The CDR3 region has the DNA TGTGCCTGGAGTTCGGGTAACTATGGCTACACCTTC. The chain links TRBV30 to TRBJ1-2; D is undetermined. Trimming shortened V by 2 bases and J by 1 base, and 5 bases separated the two germline ends. Per the germline V gene, CDR1 is GTSNPN and CDR2 is SVGIG (reference sequence). This CDR3 contains 12 residues.

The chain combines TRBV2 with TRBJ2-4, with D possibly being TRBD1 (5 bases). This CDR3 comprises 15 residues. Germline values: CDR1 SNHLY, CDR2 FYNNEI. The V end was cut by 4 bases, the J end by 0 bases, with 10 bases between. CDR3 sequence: CASSGQILAKNIQYF. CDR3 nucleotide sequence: TGTGCCAGCAGTGGACAGATCCTAGCCAAAAACATTCAGTACTTC. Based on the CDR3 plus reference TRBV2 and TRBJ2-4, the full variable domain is EPEVTQTPSHQVTQMGQEVILRCVPISNHLYFYWYRQILGQKVEFLVSFYNNEISEKSEIFDDQFSVERPDGSNFTLKIRSTKLEDSAMYFCASSGQILAKNIQYFGAGTRLSVL.